These 20 T cell receptor beta chains were all obtained from the same sample, sequenced in a study of T cells in localized non-small cell lung cancer. Sequencing used immunoSEQ multiplex PCR; TCRdb keeps in-frame clones, though not all of them. The table has 25,000 to 30,000 clones, about 92% seen once. Sequencing was performed on peripheral blood mononuclear cells, taken before any cancer treatment. These receptors were taken from a woman aged 40-69 years with stage III lung adenocarcinoma.

This clone has just a few counts. The gene calls are TRBV6-5 and TRBJ2-2, with 7 nucleotides matching TRBD1. The CDR3 is made up of 16 amino acids. Germline V gene data show CDR1 as MNHEY and CDR2 as SVGAGI. The J segment lost 2 bases and the V segment lost 0 bases, leaving 3 bases of the junction unmatched. CDR3 amino acids: CASSYSRDSNTGELFF. The CDR3 DNA reads TGTGCCAGCAGTTACTCGAGGGACAGTAACACCGGGGAGCTGTTTTTT.

The gene calls are TRBV2 and TRBJ1-1; 8 nucleotides agree with TRBD1. Germline V gene lookup returns CDR1 SNHLY and CDR2 FYNNEI. This CDR3 comprises 14 residues. After removal of 7 bases from V and 0 bases from J, the junction contained 4 bases not matched to a gene. CDR3 in amino acids: CASKDRVMNTEAFF. In nucleotides, the CDR3 is TGTGCCAGCAAGGACAGGGTGATGAACACTGAAGCTTTCTTT.

V usage is TRBV28 and J usage is TRBJ2-5; TRBD2 agrees at 14 bases. The CDR3 covers 15 residues. Germline loops: CDR1 MDHEN, CDR2 SYDVKM. The V and J ends lost 6 bases and 4 bases, in that order; junction bases with no gene match: 4. In DNA form, the CDR3 reads TGTGCCAGCAGCCCGGGACTAGCGGGAGTAGAGACCCAGTACTTC. This translates into CASSPGLAGVETQYF.

The rearrangement joins TRBV5-6 to TRBJ1-1; no clear D gene. The CDR3 length is 13 residues. From germline, CDR1 is SGHDT and CDR2 YYEEEE. V lost 4 bases and J 0 bases, leaving 7 bases between the germline ends. The DNA of the CDR3 is TGTGCCAGCAGCCCGGATATGAACACTGAAGCTTTCTTT. Protein sequence: CASSPDMNTEAFF. Combining the CDR3 with reference TRBV5-6 and TRBJ1-1 gives the whole variable domain DAGVTQSPTHLIKTRGQQVTLRCSPKSGHDTVSWYQQALGQGPQFIFQYYEEEERQRGNFPDRFSGHQFPNYSSELNVNALLLGDSALYLCASSPDMNTEAFFGQGTRLTVV.

The chain has TRBV18 and TRBJ2-3; TRBD1 matches 10 bases. V trimming: 3 bases; J trimming: 0 bases; junction bases outside the gene matches: 3. The CDR3 is made up of 16 amino acids. The germline V gene has CDR1 KGHSH and CDR2 LQKENI. CDR3 DNA sequence: TGTGCCAGCTCACCTCGGGACAGGGGTAGCACAGATACGCAGTATTTT. Translating gives CASSPRDRGSTDTQYF.

The CDR3 protein is CASSLQGADEQYF. Here the CDR3 DNA reads TGTGCCAGCAGCCTACAGGGGGCAGACGAGCAGTACTTC. V is TRBV5-4 and J is TRBJ2-7; 9 nucleotides line up with TRBD1. Per the germline V gene, CDR1 is SGHNT and CDR2 is YYREEE (reference sequence). The CDR3 is 13 amino acids. V shed 4 bases, J shed 5 bases, and the junction held 4 bases outside the gene matches. Supplemented by reference TRBV5-4 and TRBJ2-7, the full variable domain reads ETGVTQSPTHLIKTRGQQVTLRCSSQSGHNTVSWYQQALGQGPQFIFQYYREEENGRGNFPPRFSGLQFPNYSSELNVNALELDDSALYLCASSLQGADEQYFGPGTRLTVT.

This chain uses TRBV11-3 with TRBJ2-7, with D unclear. V gave up 1 base and J gave up 1 base, with 11 bases separating them. The germline V gene encodes CDR1 SGHNT and CDR2 YENEEA. CDR3 size: 15 residues. The CDR3 region is CASSLGGSSSYEQYF. CDR3 nucleotides: TGTGCCAGCAGCTTAGGGGGAAGCTCTTCCTACGAGCAGTACTTC.

The CDR3 DNA reads TGTGCCAGCAGTCTACAACAGGGAGATAATTCACCCCTCCACTTT. It encodes CASSLQQGDNSPLHF. The gene calls are TRBV6-1 and TRBJ1-6, with TRBD1 as a possible D gene (6 bases). The V gene lost 5 bases and the J gene lost 5 bases, with 13 bases spanning the gap. Germline-derived CDR1 and CDR2 are MNHNS and SASEGT. The CDR3 runs 15 residues.

The chain has TRBV5-1 and TRBJ2-5, with TRBD2 as a possible D gene (6 bases). This CDR3 contains 13 residues. With 6 bases removed from V and 5 bases from J, the gap between germline ends came to 14 bases. Germline CDR1 and CDR2: SGHRS and YFSETQ. The CDR3 bases are TGCGCCAGCATCGGGGACTCAGGGGAGACCCAGTACTTC. It codes for CASIGDSGETQYF.

The chain uses TRBV10-3 and TRBJ2-6; 8 bases fit TRBD2. Germline values: CDR1 ENHRY, CDR2 SYGVKD. V lost 5 bases and J lost 1; bases outside the gene matches: 10. The CDR3 is 18 residues long. The CDR3, as DNA: TGTGCCATCAGTCCTAGCGGGTTCTTCCGTTCTGGGGCCAACGTCCTGACTTTC. As protein: CAISPSGFFRSGANVLTF.

This rearrangement joins TRBV5-1 to TRBJ2-3, with TRBD2 matching over 10 bases. Trimming took 5 bases from V and 2 from J; bases not matched to a gene: 5. This CDR3 spans 15 amino acids. Looked up from germline, CDR1 is SGHRS and CDR2 is YFSETQ. The CDR3 DNA reads TGCGCCAGCAGACGGACTAGCGGTAACACAGATACGCAGTATTTT. Translation: CASRRTSGNTDTQYF.

The V gene is TRBV11-1, the J gene TRBJ2-1; D is unclear. V lost 1 base and J lost 10, with 8 bases in between. Germline V lookup: CDR1 SGHAT, CDR2 FQDESV (reference sequence). The length of the CDR3 is 12 residues. CDR3 region: CASSLVFEEQFF. The CDR3 DNA reads TGTGCCAGCAGCTTAGTGTTCGAGGAGCAGTTCTTC.

J is TRBJ2-6 and V is TRBV5-4; D gene ambiguous. V lost 1 base and J 0 bases, leaving 5 bases between the germline ends. The CDR3 length is 15 residues. The germline CDR1 and CDR2 sequences are SGHNT and YYREEE (reference sequence). As DNA, the CDR3 is TGTGCCAGCAGCTTGAGTCTCTCTGGGGCCAACGTCCTGACTTTC. It translates to CASSLSLSGANVLTF.

The chain recombines TRBV7-9 with TRBJ2-3, with D possibly matching TRBD1 (6 bases). This CDR3 is built from 14 residues. CDR1 and CDR2 (germline): SEHNR, FQNEAQ (reference sequence). V was clipped by 5 bases and J by 2 bases, with 11 bases between them. The DNA for the CDR3 is TGTGCCAGCAGCCATGGACAGCTCACAGATACGCAGTATTTT. This gives the protein CASSHGQLTDTQYF.

The gene calls are TRBV25-1 and TRBJ1-1; 7 positions agree with TRBD1. With 4 bases clipped from V and 3 bases from J, the junction kept 5 bases outside the gene matches. The V gene's germline CDR1 is MGHDK and CDR2 SYGVNS. The CDR3 extends over 14 amino acids. The DNA of the CDR3 is TGTGCCAGCAGTGTGCAGGGGGATGACACTGAAGCTTTCTTT. Its protein is CASSVQGDDTEAFF.

This chain links TRBV5-1 with TRBJ2-3, with 10 nucleotides matching TRBD1. The germline gives CDR1 SGHRS, CDR2 YFSETQ. V was pared by 3 bases and J by 2 bases, with 3 bases of the junction left unmatched. The CDR3 covers 15 residues. The CDR3 protein is CASSSRQGATDTQYF. The CDR3, as DNA: TGCGCCAGCAGCTCTCGACAGGGGGCCACAGATACGCAGTATTTT.

The rearrangement links TRBV7-8 to TRBJ2-1, with D possibly being TRBD1 (6 bases). CDR1 is SGHVS and CDR2 is FQNEAQ in the germline V gene. The ends were cut back, 2 bases at V and 8 bases at J, with 10 bases in the middle. This CDR3 spans 13 amino acids. The chain's CDR3 is CASSLNRAYEQFF. As DNA, the CDR3 is TGTGCCAGCAGCTTAAACAGGGCTTATGAGCAGTTCTTC.

CDR3 region: CASSIIGQMGTDTQYF. The DNA for the CDR3 is TGTGCCAGTAGTATAATCGGACAGATGGGGACAGATACGCAGTATTTT. The gene calls are TRBV19 and TRBJ2-3; D perhaps matches TRBD1 (6 bases). From germline, CDR1 is LNHDA and CDR2 SQIVND (reference sequence). This CDR3 contains 16 residues. Trimming removed 2 bases at V and 3 bases at J, with 15 bases between. The complete variable domain, with remaining parts taken from reference TRBV19 and TRBJ2-3, reads DGGITQSPKYLFRKEGQNVTLSCEQNLNHDAMYWYRQDPGQGLRLIYYSQIVNDFQKGDIAEGYSVSREKKESFPLTVTSAQKNPTAFYLCASSIIGQMGTDTQYFGPGTRLTVL.

The V call is TRBV7-9, the J call TRBJ2-7; D is possibly TRBD2 (7 bases). Germline V CDR1 and CDR2: SEHNR, FQNEAQ (reference sequence). V lost 1 base, J lost 5 bases, and 9 bases lay in between. The CDR3 consists of 13 residues. CDR3 loop: CASSLVGGHEQYF. Written as DNA, the CDR3 is TGTGCCAGCAGCTTAGTGGGGGGGCACGAGCAGTACTTC.

The gene calls are TRBV11-3 and TRBJ2-1; 10 positions agree with TRBD1. Per germline, CDR1 SGHNT and CDR2 YENEEA. The V segment lost 3 bases and the J segment 7 bases; nucleotides outside the gene matches: 6. CDR3 length: 15 residues. The CDR3 loop is CASSLPGQGGNEQFF. CDR3 nucleotide sequence: TGTGCCAGCAGCTTGCCAGGACAGGGGGGGAATGAGCAGTTCTTC.